This T cell receptor (beta chain) emerged from a study of human T cells and chemical hapten exposure. Across the study: Diphenylcyclopropenone was administered weekly to the scalp of patients throughout the approximately 25-week study. Study-level points and caveats: Versus controls, significantly more large CDR3 similarity clusters arose from expanded TCRs.

Documented time point: pre-sensitization, week 0. Treatment reported: therapeutic diphenylcyclopropenone sensitization with weekly scalp DPC. Using its own MiXCR run on the RACE reads, TCRdb lists one record per CDR3 protein. Of some 74,000 distinct CDR3 sequences listed, 11% to 15% are singletons. Remarks on this clonotype: Its specificity is not known.

This receptor was identified in a woman in her forties or fifties with alopecia areata. Some clones in this sample may be carry-over from other donors' samples. Here the sequenced sample was whole blood, taken in connection with sensitization to the hapten diphenylcyclopropenone (DPC).

The CDR3 DNA reads as TGTGCCAGCACGGACTACACAGATACGCAGTATTTT. Protein: CASTDYTDTQYF. The chain recombines TRBV2 with TRBJ2-3, with TRBD2 as a possible D gene (6 bases). This CDR3 has 12 amino acids. CDR1 is SNHLY, CDR2 FYNNEI, per germline. The V and J ends lost 7 bases and 2 bases respectively, with 7 bases between them.